This T cell receptor beta chain was obtained from a study of blood T cell repertoires in COVID-19. Assay used: immunoSEQ multiplex PCR; TCRdb lists only in-frame clones, some missing. The sample consists of approximately 280,000 clones, around 89% of them appearing once. The CDR3 loop spans 14 amino acids. Germline V gene data show CDR1 as MNHEY and CDR2 as SVGAGI. J was trimmed by 10 bases and V by 7 bases; bases with no gene match: 9. Specimen: peripheral blood. This clonotype was sampled from a man aged 40-55 years with acute or convalescent COVID-19. The chain employs TRBV6-5 and TRBJ1-4, with 10 bases aligning to TRBD1. CDR3 amino acids: CASTSTGGSGKLFF. CDR3 coding DNA: TGTGCCAGCACCTCGACAGGGGGCTCTGGAAAACTGTTTTTT.